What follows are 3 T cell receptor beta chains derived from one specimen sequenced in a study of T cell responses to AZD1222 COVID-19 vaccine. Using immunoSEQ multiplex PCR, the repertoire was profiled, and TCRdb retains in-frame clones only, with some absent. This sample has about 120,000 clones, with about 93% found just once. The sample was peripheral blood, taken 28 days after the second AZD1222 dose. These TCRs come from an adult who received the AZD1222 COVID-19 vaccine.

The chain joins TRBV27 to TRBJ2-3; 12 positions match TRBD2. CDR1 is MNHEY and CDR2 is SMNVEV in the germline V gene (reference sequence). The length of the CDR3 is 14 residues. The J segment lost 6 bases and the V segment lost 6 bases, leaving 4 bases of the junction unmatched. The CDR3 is CASSGLAGRDTQYF. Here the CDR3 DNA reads TGTGCCAGCAGCGGACTAGCGGGAAGGGATACGCAGTATTTT.

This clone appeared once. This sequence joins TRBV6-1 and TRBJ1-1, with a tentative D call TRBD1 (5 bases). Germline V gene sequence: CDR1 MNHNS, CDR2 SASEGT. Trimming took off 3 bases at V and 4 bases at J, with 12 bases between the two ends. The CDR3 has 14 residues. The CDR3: CASSEGREATEAFF. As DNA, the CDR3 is TGTGCCAGCAGTGAGGGCAGGGAAGCCACTGAAGCTTTCTTT.

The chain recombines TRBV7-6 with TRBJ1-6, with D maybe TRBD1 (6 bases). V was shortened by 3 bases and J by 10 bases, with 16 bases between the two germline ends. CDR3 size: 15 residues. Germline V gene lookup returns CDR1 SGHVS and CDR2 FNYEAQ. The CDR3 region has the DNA TGTGCCAGCAGCTTCGACCAGGGGAGGGGATCACCCCTCCACTTT. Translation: CASSFDQGRGSPLHF.